The next 19 T cell receptor beta chains were all read from a single sample in a study of T cell responses to AZD1222 COVID-19 vaccine. Generated by immunoSEQ multiplex PCR, the TCRdb table keeps only in-frame clones and is missing some. The sample holds approximately 260,000 clones; approximately 93% are singletons and the top ten take 0.55%. The specimen was peripheral blood, collected on day 0 of AZD1222 vaccination. All receptors come from an adult in good health.

The chain is built from TRBV4-1 and TRBJ2-3, with unresolved D. V was shortened by 1 base and J by 2 bases, with 7 bases between the two germline ends. Germline V lookup: CDR1 MGHRA, CDR2 YSYEKL. The CDR3 extends over 14 amino acids. DNA of the CDR3: TGCGCCAGCAGCCAAGGCGGTTTCACAGATACGCAGTATTTT. It is translated as CASSQGGFTDTQYF.

This rearrangement joins TRBV10-3 to TRBJ1-1; D may be TRBD1 (5 bases). This CDR3 spans 15 amino acids. Trimming removed 2 bases at V and 1 base at J, with 11 bases between. Germline V CDR1 and CDR2: ENHRY, SYGVKD. As DNA, the CDR3 is TGTGCCATCAGTGAGAGCCCCGGACAGAACACTGAAGCTTTCTTT. The encoded protein is CAISESPGQNTEAFF.

The CDR3 DNA reads TGTGCCAGCAGCTTACTGGCCGGGAGGGGACGGAAGAATGAAAAACTGTTTTTT. Translating it yields CASSLLAGRGRKNEKLFF. This chain links TRBV7-8 with TRBJ1-4; D possibly corresponds to TRBD1 (5 bases). The CDR3 runs 18 residues. Germline V gene data show CDR1 as SGHVS and CDR2 as FQNEAQ. The germline V and J ends were trimmed by 2 bases and 5 bases, with 21 bases remaining between them.

The chain recombines TRBV10-3 with TRBJ1-1; the match to TRBD1 covers 7 bases. With 4 bases clipped from V and 0 bases from J, the junction kept 2 bases outside the gene matches. The length of the CDR3 is 14 residues. Per germline, CDR1 ENHRY and CDR2 SYGVKD. The CDR3 reads CAISGQGLNTEAFF. As DNA, the CDR3 is TGTGCCATCAGTGGACAGGGCCTGAACACTGAAGCTTTCTTT.

CDR3 in amino acids: CATSSSWAILERDTQYF. DNA of the CDR3: TGTGCCACCAGCTCCTCATGGGCGATCCTAGAACGGGATACGCAGTATTTT. V usage is TRBV24-1 and J usage is TRBJ2-3, with unresolved D. CDR3 length: 17 amino acids. Germline-derived CDR1 and CDR2 are KGHDR and SFDVKD. V was trimmed by 7 bases and J by 6 bases, leaving 25 bases between them.

The chain is built from TRBV27 and TRBJ2-1; TRBD2 aligns across 13 bases. The CDR3 runs to 16 residues. V shed 5 bases and J 12 bases; nucleotides not matched to a gene: 13. Per germline, CDR1 MNHEY and CDR2 SMNVEV (reference sequence). In DNA, the CDR3 is TGTGCCAGCAGTGGGACTAGCGGGATACAGGGGGCCCCGCAGTTCTTC. Its translation: CASSGTSGIQGAPQFF.

The chain carries TRBV11-1 and TRBJ1-3; D gene ambiguous. The CDR3 sequence is 15 residues long. CDR1 and CDR2 from the germline V gene are SGHAT and FQDESV (reference sequence). Trimming pared 2 bases from V and 2 bases from J, leaving 10 bases between. The DNA of the CDR3 is TGTGCCAGCAGCTTAACCCCTCGGGCTGGAAACACCATATATTTT. Protein sequence: CASSLTPRAGNTIYF.

This chain joins TRBV7-9 and TRBJ2-3, with 11 bases lining up with TRBD2. Trimming at V came to 1 base and at J to 1 base, leaving 7 bases not matched to a gene. CDR1 is SEHNR, CDR2 FQNEAQ, per germline (reference sequence). CDR3 length: 18 residues. The DNA of the CDR3 is TGTGCCAGCAGCTTAGGTGCTAGCGGGAGGCCCCGCACAGATACGCAGTATTTT. It codes for CASSLGASGRPRTDTQYF.

The chain carries TRBV5-1 and TRBJ2-4; D gene ambiguous. Trimming pared 0 bases from V and 7 bases from J, leaving 17 bases between. Germline V gene data show CDR1 as SGHRS and CDR2 as YFSETQ. This CDR3 has 16 amino acids. The CDR3 bases are TGCGCCAGCAGCTTGGCGGCCCCTGGTCTATTCAACATTCAGTACTTC. It codes for CASSLAAPGLFNIQYF.

Concerning this clone: This specimen includes other DNA sequences encoding the same CDR3. The chain recombines TRBV5-6 with TRBJ2-7; TRBD1 is a possible D gene (6 bases). The CDR3 length is 12 residues. V was cut by 1 base and J by 4 bases, with 6 bases left in between. Germline V gene sequence: CDR1 SGHDT, CDR2 YYEEEE. CDR3 sequence: CASSLTGYEQYF. CDR3 DNA sequence: TGTGCCAGCAGCTTGACAGGGTACGAGCAGTACTTC.

In DNA form, the CDR3 reads TGTGCCAGCAGCGCCGGACCTCGAGCGGAGCAGTATTTT. Its translation: CASSAGPRAEQYF. The chain couples TRBV7-3 to TRBJ2-3; D might be TRBD2 (5 bases). Germline V CDR1 and CDR2: SGHTA, FQGTGA. The CDR3 is made up of 13 amino acids. Trimming stripped 5 bases from V and 11 bases from J, with 17 bases between.

The chain recombines TRBV4-1 with TRBJ2-7; D uncertain. The CDR3 length is 15 residues. Germline V gives CDR1 MGHRA, CDR2 YSYEKL. The germline V and J ends were trimmed by 0 bases and 0 bases, with 9 bases remaining between them. In nucleotides, the CDR3 is TGCGCCAGCAGCCAAGAACACGGACGCTCCTACGAGCAGTACTTC. Amino acids: CASSQEHGRSYEQYF.

The gene calls are TRBV28 and TRBJ2-7; D possibly corresponds to TRBD1 (5 bases). The germline V and J ends were trimmed by 5 bases and 6 bases, with 14 bases remaining between them. The V gene's germline CDR1 is MDHEN and CDR2 SYDVKM. The CDR3 totals 13 residues. In DNA, the CDR3 is TGTGCCAGCAGTCTCCCCCAACAGGCCGAGCAGTACTTC. Translation: CASSLPQQAEQYF.

The chain combines TRBV2 with TRBJ2-5; 8 bases align to TRBD2. The V gene's germline CDR1 is SNHLY and CDR2 FYNNEI. The CDR3 covers 14 residues. V shed 5 bases, J shed 4 bases, and the junction held 6 bases outside the gene matches. DNA for the CDR3: TGTGCCAGCAGTAGAAACGGGGGGGCAGAGACCCAGTACTTC. Residues: CASSRNGGAETQYF.

The V call is TRBV28, the J call TRBJ1-4; perhaps TRBD1 as D (5 bases). V lost 6 bases and J 7 bases, leaving 15 bases between the germline ends. The CDR3 totals 14 residues. Germline CDR1 and CDR2: MDHEN and SYDVKM. The CDR3 here is CASRGGGSGEKLFF. As DNA, the CDR3 is TGTGCCAGCAGAGGTGGGGGGAGTGGTGAAAAACTGTTTTTT.

This clone appeared a single time. The genes are TRBV12-3 or TRBV12-4 and TRBJ1-2; weak D call: TRBD1 (5 bases). Trimming left V 3 bases short and J 8 bases short, with 13 bases between. The CDR3 sequence is 13 residues long. CDR3 residues: CASSFGGVRGYTF. CDR3 sequence (DNA): TGTGCCAGCAGTTTTGGGGGAGTAAGAGGCTACACCTTC.

This rearrangement joins TRBV29-1 to TRBJ2-1; D could derive from TRBD1 or TRBD2 (7 bases each). This CDR3 is 11 amino acids long. Germline V lookup: CDR1 SQVTM, CDR2 ANQGSEA. V lost 5 bases to trimming and J lost 10 bases, with 12 bases between them. In nucleotides, the CDR3 is TGCAGCGTTTACAGGGGAGGGGAGCAGTTCTTC. Its translation: CSVYRGGEQFF.

The chain carries TRBV4-2 and TRBJ1-1; unclear D gene. V lost 1 base, J lost 1 base, and 10 bases lay in between. CDR3 length: 15 residues. Germline-derived CDR1 and CDR2 are LGHNA and YNFKEQ. The CDR3 is CASSQVGQRNTEAFF. The CDR3, as DNA: TGTGCCAGCAGCCAAGTGGGTCAAAGGAACACTGAAGCTTTCTTT.

Remarks on this clone: The sample carries other DNA sequences with the same CDR3. J is TRBJ2-7 and V is TRBV29-1; D ambiguous. V lost 2 bases and J lost 3, with 8 bases in between. The V gene's germline CDR1 is SQVTM and CDR2 ANQGSEA. CDR3 length equals 12 residues. Here the CDR3 reads CSVETADYEQYF. The CDR3 DNA is TGCAGCGTTGAAACAGCAGACTACGAGCAGTACTTC.